The clone carrying this TCR beta chain showed up just a few times. No antigen is known for it. The data originate from a study of T-cell reconstitution after alpha-beta-depleted transplantation in children. This CDR3 contains 16 residues. The J segment lost 7 bases and the V segment lost 4 bases, leaving 11 bases of the junction unmatched. Germline CDR1 is MNHNS and CDR2 is SASEGT. Preparation of the TCRbeta library used unique molecular identifiers. TCRdb reanalysed the PCR reads using MiXCR and keeps one entry per CDR3 protein. The data contain about 460,000 distinct CDR3 sequences, more than 9.5% of them singletons. Study conclusions and caveats: Once a year had passed after transplant, T-cell counts and diversity came mostly from newly produced T cells.

The source material was PBMCs, mostly from graft donor cells, sampled 180 days after TCRalphabeta/CD19-depleted stem cell transplant. The TCR originated in a female patient aged 2-9 years who had a stem cell transplant for aplastic anemia, so the T cells may come from the graft donor. J is TRBJ1-5 and V is TRBV6-1; 9 bases match TRBD1. The CDR3 nucleotides read TGTGCCAGCAGTGTGTCCAGGACAGGGGTGCAACAGCCCCAGCATTTT. Translated, it gives CASSVSRTGVQQPQHF.